This TCR beta chain appears in the sequencing data of a study of long-term antiretroviral therapy in people with HIV. Study conclusions and caveats: CDR3 length ranges were narrower in HIV repertoires than in controls. ART-treated samples gained diversity yet remained below transplant donor controls.

Inclusion required at least two post-ART and at least one pre-ART PBMC samples. The content of samples before DNA extraction was roughly 0.95-11 million cryopreserved PBMC. immunoSEQ v3.0 was run at survey level. Sequencing used immunoSEQ multiplex PCR; TCRdb keeps in-frame clones, though not all of them. Of 25,000 to 35,000 clones detected, around 97% appear once; the ten largest clones hold around 3.2%. Comments on this clone: Its antigen is unknown.

Source: unsorted PBMCs, taken 6.9 years after starting antiretroviral therapy. This sequence was found in a man aged 30-40 years with HIV.

The CDR3 sequence: CASSTSDRGAYEQYF. In DNA, the CDR3 is TGTGCCAGCAGCACCTCGGACAGGGGAGCCTACGAGCAGTACTTC. The chain couples TRBV9 to TRBJ2-7; 9 bases are shared with TRBD1. There are 15 residues in the CDR3. J lost 2 bases, V lost 4 bases, and 7 bases had no gene match. The germline V gene encodes CDR1 SGDLS and CDR2 YYNGEE.